This T cell receptor (beta chain) was captured by sequencing in a study of blood T cells in healthy people across ages. PCR was performed a second time for about 6 to 12 cycles using a sample-barcoded 5' primer and a J-beta primer mix. Sequencing yielded, for each sample, at least 3 million paired-end reads carrying CDR3. In TCRdb, the 5' RACE reads were re-called with MiXCR into one record per CDR3 protein. The sample lists roughly 680,000 distinct CDR3 sequences, around 48% occurring once. This CDR3 spans 16 amino acids. V lost 0 bases and J 7 bases, leaving 18 bases between the germline ends. Germline V gene lookup returns CDR1 DFQATT and CDR2 SNEGSKA (reference sequence).

The receptor comes from a woman aged 55 to 70 in good health. The gene calls are TRBV20-1 and TRBJ2-2; tentative D call: TRBD2 (6 bases). Sequenced: blood. The CDR3 DNA reads as TGCAGTGCTAGAGATTCGGAGGGGCCGGGTTTCGGGGAGCTGTTTTTT. This translates into CSARDSEGPGFGELFF.